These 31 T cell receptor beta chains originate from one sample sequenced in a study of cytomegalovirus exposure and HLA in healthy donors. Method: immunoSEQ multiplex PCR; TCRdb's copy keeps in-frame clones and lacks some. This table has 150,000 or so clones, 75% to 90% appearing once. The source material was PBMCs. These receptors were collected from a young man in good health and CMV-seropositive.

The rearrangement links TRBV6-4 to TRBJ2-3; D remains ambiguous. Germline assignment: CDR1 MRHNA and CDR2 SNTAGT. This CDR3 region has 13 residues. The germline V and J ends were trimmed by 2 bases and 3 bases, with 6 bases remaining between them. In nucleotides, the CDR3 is TGTGCCAGCAGTGACCAGAGGACAGATACGCAGTATTTT. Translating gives CASSDQRTDTQYF.

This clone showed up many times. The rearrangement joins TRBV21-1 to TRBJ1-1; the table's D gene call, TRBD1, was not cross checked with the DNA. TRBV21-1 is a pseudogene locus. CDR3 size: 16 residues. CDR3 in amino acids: CASSNGPDRVNTEAFF. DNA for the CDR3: TGTGCCAGCAGCAACGGGCCTGACAGGGTGAACACTGAAGCTTTCTTT.

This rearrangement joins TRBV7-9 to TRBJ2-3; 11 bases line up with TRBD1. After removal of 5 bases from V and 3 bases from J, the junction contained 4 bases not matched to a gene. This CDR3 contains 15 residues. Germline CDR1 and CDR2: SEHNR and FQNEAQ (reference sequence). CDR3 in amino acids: CASSGQGASTDTQYF. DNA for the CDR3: TGTGCCAGCAGCGGACAGGGGGCGTCGACAGATACGCAGTATTTT.

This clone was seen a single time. The CDR3 reads CASSLLTWDSEQFF. The CDR3 coding sequence is TGTGCCAGCAGTTTACTAACCTGGGACAGTGAGCAGTTCTTC. The chain joins TRBV27 to TRBJ2-1, with 7 bases aligning to TRBD1. After removal of 2 bases from V and 9 bases from J, the junction contained 7 bases not matched to a gene. The CDR3 extends over 14 amino acids. Germline lookup yields CDR1 MNHEY and CDR2 SMNVEV (reference sequence).

CDR3 loop: CASSATSGRAYEQYF. In DNA, the CDR3 is TGTGCCAGCTCCGCGACTAGCGGGAGGGCCTACGAGCAGTACTTC. The genes are TRBV18 and TRBJ2-7, with 14 nucleotides matching TRBD2. Per the germline V gene, CDR1 is KGHSH and CDR2 is LQKENI. This CDR3 spans 15 amino acids. The V and J ends lost 6 bases and 2 bases, in that order; junction bases with no gene match: 3.

The CDR3 DNA follows: TGTGCCAGCAGACCTGGACAGGGGTTGAATGGCTACACCTTC. This gives the protein CASRPGQGLNGYTF. The chain is built from TRBV27 and TRBJ1-2, with 9 nucleotides matching TRBD1. CDR1 and CDR2 from the germline V gene are MNHEY and SMNVEV (reference sequence). The V segment lost 6 bases and the J segment 6 bases; nucleotides outside the gene matches: 8. This CDR3 spans 14 amino acids.

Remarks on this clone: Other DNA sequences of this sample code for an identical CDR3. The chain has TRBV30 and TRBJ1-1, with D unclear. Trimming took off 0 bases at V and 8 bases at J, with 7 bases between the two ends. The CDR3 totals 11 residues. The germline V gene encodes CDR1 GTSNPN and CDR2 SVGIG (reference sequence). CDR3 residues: CAWSVRGEAFF. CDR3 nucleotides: TGTGCCTGGAGTGTAAGAGGAGAAGCTTTCTTT.

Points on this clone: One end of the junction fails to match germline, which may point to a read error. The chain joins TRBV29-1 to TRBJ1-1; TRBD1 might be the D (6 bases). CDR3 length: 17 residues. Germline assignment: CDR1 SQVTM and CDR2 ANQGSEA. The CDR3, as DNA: TGCAGCGTTGAAGGGGAGATCGCACAGGGTTTGAAGACTGAAGCTTTCTTT. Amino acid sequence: CSVEGEIAQGLKTEAFF.

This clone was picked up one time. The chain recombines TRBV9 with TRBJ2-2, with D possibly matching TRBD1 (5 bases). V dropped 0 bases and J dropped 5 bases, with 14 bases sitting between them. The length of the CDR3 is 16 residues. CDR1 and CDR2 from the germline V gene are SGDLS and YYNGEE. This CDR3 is CASSVAGGAVTGELFF. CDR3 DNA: TGTGCCAGCAGCGTAGCCGGTGGGGCGGTTACCGGGGAGCTGTTTTTT.

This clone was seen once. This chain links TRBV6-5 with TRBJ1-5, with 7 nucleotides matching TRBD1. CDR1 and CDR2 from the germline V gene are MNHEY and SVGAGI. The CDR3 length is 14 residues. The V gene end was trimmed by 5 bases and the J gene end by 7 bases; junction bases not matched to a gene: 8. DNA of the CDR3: TGTGCCAGCAGTATTAAAGACAGGGACCAGCCCCAGCATTTT. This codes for CASSIKDRDQPQHF.

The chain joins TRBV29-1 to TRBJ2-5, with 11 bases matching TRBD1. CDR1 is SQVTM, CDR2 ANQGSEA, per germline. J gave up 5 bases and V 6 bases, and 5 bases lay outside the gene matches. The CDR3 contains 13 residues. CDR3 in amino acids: CSVVGQGAETQYF. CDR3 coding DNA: TGCAGCGTGGTTGGACAGGGGGCTGAGACCCAGTACTTC.

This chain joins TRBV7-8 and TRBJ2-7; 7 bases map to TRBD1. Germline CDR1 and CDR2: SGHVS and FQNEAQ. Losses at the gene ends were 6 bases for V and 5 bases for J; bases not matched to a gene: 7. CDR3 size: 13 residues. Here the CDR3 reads CASSYTTGDEQYF. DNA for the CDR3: TGTGCCAGCAGTTATACTACAGGGGACGAGCAGTACTTC. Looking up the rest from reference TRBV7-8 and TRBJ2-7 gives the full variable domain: GAGVSQSPRYKVAKRGQDVALRCDPISGHVSLFWYQQALGQGPEFLTYFQNEAQLDKSGLPSDRFFAERPEGSVSTLKIQRTQQEDSAVYLCASSYTTGDEQYFGPGTRLTVT.

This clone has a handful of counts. The CDR3 DNA sequence: TGTGCCAGCAGTTACCGGGACAGGGGGTACAATGAGCAGTTCTTC. Its protein is CASSYRDRGYNEQFF. The rearrangement joins TRBV6-5 to TRBJ2-1; 11 bases map to TRBD1. Germline V gene data show CDR1 as MNHEY and CDR2 as SVGAGI. The CDR3 contains 15 residues. V shed 2 bases, J shed 4 bases, and the junction held 1 base outside the gene matches.

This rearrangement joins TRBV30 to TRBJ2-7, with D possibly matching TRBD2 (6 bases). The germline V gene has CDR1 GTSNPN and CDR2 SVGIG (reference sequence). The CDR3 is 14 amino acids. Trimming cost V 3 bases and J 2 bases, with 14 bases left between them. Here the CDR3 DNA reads TGTGCCTGGAGGGGGGGAAACGGAGCCTACGAGCAGTACTTC. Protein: CAWRGGNGAYEQYF.

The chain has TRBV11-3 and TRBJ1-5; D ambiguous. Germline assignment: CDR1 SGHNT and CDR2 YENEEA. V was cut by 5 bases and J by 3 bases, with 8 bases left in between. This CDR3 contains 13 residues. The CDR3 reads CASSPVLNQPQHF. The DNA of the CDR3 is TGTGCCAGCAGCCCCGTTCTCAATCAGCCCCAGCATTTT. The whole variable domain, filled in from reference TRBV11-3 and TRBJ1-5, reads EAGVVQSPRYKIIEKKQPVAFWCNPISGHNTLYWYLQNLGQGPELLIRYENEEAVDDSQLPKDRFSAERLKGVDSTLKIQPAELGDSAVYLCASSPVLNQPQHFGDGTRLSIL.

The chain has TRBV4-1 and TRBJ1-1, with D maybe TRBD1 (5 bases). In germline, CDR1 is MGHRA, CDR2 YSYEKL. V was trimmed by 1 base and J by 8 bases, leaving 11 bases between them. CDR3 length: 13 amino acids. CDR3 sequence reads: CASSQVGPDEAFF. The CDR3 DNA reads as TGCGCCAGCAGCCAAGTGGGGCCAGACGAAGCTTTCTTT.

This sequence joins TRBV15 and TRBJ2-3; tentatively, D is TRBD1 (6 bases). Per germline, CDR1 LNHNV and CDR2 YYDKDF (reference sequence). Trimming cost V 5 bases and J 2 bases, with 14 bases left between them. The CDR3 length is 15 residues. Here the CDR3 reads CATSRTTGTTDTQYF. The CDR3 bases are TGTGCCACCAGCCGAACAACAGGGACCACAGATACGCAGTATTTT.

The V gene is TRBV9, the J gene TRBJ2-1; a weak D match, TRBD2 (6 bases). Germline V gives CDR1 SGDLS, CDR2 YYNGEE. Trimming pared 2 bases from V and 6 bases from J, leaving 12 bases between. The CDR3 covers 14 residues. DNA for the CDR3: TGTGCCAGCAGCGTCCGGACTACGCCCAATGAGCAGTTCTTC. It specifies CASSVRTTPNEQFF.

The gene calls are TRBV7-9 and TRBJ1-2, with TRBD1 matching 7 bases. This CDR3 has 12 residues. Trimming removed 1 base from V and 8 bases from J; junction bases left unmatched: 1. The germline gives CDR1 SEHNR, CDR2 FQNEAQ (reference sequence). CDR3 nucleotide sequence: TGTGCCAGCAGCTTAGTACAGGGGGGCTACACCTTC. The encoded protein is CASSLVQGGYTF.

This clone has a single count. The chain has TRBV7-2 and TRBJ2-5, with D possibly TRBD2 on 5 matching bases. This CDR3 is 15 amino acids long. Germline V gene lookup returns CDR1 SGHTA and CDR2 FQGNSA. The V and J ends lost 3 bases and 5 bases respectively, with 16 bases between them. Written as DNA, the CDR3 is TGTGCCAGCAGCTTCCCTCAACTAGGGTCGGAGACCCAGTACTTC. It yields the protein CASSFPQLGSETQYF.

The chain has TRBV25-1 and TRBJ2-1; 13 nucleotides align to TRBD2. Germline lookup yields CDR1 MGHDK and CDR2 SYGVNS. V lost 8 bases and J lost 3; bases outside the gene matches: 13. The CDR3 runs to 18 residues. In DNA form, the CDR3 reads TGTGCCAGCGCAGGACTAGCGGGAGAGGGGGGGGTCTACAATGAGCAGTTCTTC. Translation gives CASAGLAGEGGVYNEQFF.

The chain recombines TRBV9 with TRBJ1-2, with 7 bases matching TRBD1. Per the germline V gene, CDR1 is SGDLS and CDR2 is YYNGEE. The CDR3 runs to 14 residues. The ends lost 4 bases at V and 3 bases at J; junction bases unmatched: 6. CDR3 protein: CASSPRQGDYGYTF. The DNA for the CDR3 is TGTGCCAGCAGCCCCCGACAGGGAGACTATGGCTACACCTTC.

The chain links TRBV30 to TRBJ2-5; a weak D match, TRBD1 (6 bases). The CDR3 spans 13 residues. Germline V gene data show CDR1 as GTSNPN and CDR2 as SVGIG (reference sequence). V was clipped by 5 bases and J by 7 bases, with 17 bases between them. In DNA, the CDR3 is TGTGCCTGGGGGCCAGGGGCCCGTGGGACCCAGTACTTC. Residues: CAWGPGARGTQYF. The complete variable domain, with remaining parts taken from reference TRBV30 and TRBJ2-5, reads SQTIHQWPATLVQPVGSPLSLECTVEGTSNPNLYWYRQAAGRGLQLLFYSVGIGQISSEVPQNLSASRPQDRQFILSSKKLLLSDSGFYLCAWGPGARGTQYFGPGTRLLVL.

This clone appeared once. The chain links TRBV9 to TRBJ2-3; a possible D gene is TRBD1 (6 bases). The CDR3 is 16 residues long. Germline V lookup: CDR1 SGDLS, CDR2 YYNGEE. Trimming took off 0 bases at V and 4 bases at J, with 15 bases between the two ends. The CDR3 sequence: CASSVEPGHRADTQYF. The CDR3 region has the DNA TGTGCCAGCAGCGTAGAGCCGGGACACCGGGCAGATACGCAGTATTTT. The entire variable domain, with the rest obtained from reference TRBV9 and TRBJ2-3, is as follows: DSGVTQTPKHLITATGQRVTLRCSPRSGDLSVYWYQQSLDQGLQFLIQYYNGEERAKGNILERFSAQQFPDLHSELNLSSLELGDSALYFCASSVEPGHRADTQYFGPGTRLTVL.

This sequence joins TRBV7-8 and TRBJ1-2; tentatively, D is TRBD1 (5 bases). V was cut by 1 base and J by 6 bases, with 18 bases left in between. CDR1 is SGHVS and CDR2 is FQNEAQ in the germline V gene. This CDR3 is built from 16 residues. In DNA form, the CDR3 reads TGTGCCAGCAGCTTAGTTCGCAGGGCTTTGTGGAATGGCTACACCTTC. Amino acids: CASSLVRRALWNGYTF.

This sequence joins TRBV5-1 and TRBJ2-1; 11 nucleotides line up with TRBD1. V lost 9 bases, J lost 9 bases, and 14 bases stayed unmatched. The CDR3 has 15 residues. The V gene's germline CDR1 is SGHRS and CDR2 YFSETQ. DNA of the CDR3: TGCGCCACCTCCACCGGGGACAGGGGGGTAGGTGAGCAGTTCTTC. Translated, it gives CATSTGDRGVGEQFF.

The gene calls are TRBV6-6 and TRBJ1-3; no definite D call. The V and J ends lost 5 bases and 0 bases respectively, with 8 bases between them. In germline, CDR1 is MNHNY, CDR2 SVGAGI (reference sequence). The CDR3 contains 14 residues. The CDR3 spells CASSQRSSGNTIYF. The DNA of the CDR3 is TGTGCCAGCAGTCAACGGAGCTCTGGAAACACCATATATTTT.

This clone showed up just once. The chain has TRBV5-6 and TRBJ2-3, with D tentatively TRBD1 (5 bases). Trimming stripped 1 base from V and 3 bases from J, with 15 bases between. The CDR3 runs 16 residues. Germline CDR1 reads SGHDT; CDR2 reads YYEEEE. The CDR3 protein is CASSLRIGQGTDTQYF. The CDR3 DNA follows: TGTGCCAGCAGCTTGCGTATCGGACAAGGGACAGATACGCAGTATTTT.

CDR3 sequence: CASSLSEAGGGSYNEQFF. CDR3 sequence (DNA): TGCGCCAGCAGCTTGTCGGAGGCTGGGGGAGGCTCCTACAATGAGCAGTTCTTC. The V and J genes are TRBV5-1 and TRBJ2-1; tentative D call: TRBD2 (6 bases). The V gene lost 1 base and the J gene lost 0 bases, with 17 bases spanning the gap. Germline V gives CDR1 SGHRS, CDR2 YFSETQ. The CDR3 runs 18 residues.

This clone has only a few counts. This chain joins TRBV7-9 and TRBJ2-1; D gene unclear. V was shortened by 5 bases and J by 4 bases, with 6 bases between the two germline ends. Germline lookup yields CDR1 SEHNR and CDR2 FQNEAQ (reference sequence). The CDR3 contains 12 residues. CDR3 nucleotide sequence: TGTGCCAGCAGCGTCAGGTACAATGAGCAGTTCTTC. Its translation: CASSVRYNEQFF.

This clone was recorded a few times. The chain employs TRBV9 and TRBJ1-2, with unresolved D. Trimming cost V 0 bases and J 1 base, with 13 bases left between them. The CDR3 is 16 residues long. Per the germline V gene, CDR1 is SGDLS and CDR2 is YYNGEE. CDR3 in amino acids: CASSVALRGNNYGYTF. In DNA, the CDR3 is TGTGCCAGCAGCGTAGCCCTGAGAGGGAATAACTATGGCTACACCTTC.